This TCR beta chain was documented in a study of blood T cell repertoires in COVID-19. Study-level information: Specimens from acute and convalescent COVID-19 originated in the United States, Italy and Spain.

Sequencing was performed with immunoSEQ multiplex PCR; in TCRdb, only in-frame clones are kept and a portion is missing. The table includes 110,000 or so clones, over 70% detected once. The V end lost 0 bases, the J end lost 0 bases, and 5 bases lay between the germline ends. The CDR3 is 14 residues long. CDR1 and CDR2 from the germline V gene are PRHDT and FYEKMQ (reference sequence). In this sample, this clone turned up once. This TCR came from a man aged 50 to 60 with acute or convalescent COVID-19. Specimen: peripheral blood. V and J are TRBV13 and TRBJ1-1; D is unclear. The DNA for the CDR3 is TGTGCCAGCAGCTTAGGACAGATGAACACTGAAGCTTTCTTT. This translates into CASSLGQMNTEAFF.